A selection of T cell receptor beta chains follows, all from one sample in a study of beta chain features in type 1 diabetes. Using immunoSEQ multiplex PCR, the repertoire was profiled, and TCRdb retains in-frame clones only, with some absent. The sample yields approximately 470,000 clones, approximately 30% seen once. The sample was naive CD4+ T cells from blood. The source of these receptors is a man in his late teens or twenties in good health. Each CDR3 is given with its conserved first and last residue. Each record gives: D gene, J gene, V gene, clone size, CDR3 DNA, CDR3 protein. D genes are given only for firm matches. Clone size is stated in some rows and not others, as once, few, many or a class when expanded.

TRBD2 | TRBJ2-2 | TRBV29-1 | few | TGCAGCGTTGAAGGGACTAGCGGAACCACCGGGGAGCTGTTTTTT | CSVEGTSGTTGELFF
- | TRBJ2-7 | TRBV5-6 | few | TGTGCCAGCAGCACTGATTCGAACTACGAGCAGTACTTC | CASSTDSNYEQYF
TRBD2 | TRBJ2-1 | TRBV11-1 | - | TGTGCCAGCAGCTTAGCTAGCGGGAGTGGCTACAATGAGCAGTTCTTC | CASSLASGSGYNEQFF
- | TRBJ2-7 | TRBV30 | few | TGTGCCTGGAGTTTTGGCTCTGGCCTCTACGAGCAGTACTTC | CAWSFGSGLYEQYF
- | TRBJ2-7 | TRBV7-2 | - | TGTGCCAGCAGCTTCAGGGGATCCTACGAGCAGTACTTC | CASSFRGSYEQYF
TRBD1 | TRBJ1-5 | TRBV4-1 | few | TGCGCCAGCAGCCAGTATGGGACAGGCAATCAGCCCCAGCATTTT | CASSQYGTGNQPQHF
TRBD2 | TRBJ2-1 | TRBV5-6 | - | TGTGCCAGCAGCTTGGATCCCGGACTAGCGGACAATGAGCAGTTCTTC | CASSLDPGLADNEQFF
TRBD2 | TRBJ2-1 | TRBV5-1 | - | TGCGCCAGCAGCCCCCTAGCGGGAGGGTTCAATGAGCAGTTCTTC | CASSPLAGGFNEQFF
TRBD2 | TRBJ2-1 | TRBV7-2 | few | TGTGCCAGCAGCTTACGGGGCGGGAGGGTCTACAATGAGCAGTTCTTC | CASSLRGGRVYNEQFF
- | TRBJ2-6 | TRBV30 | many | TGTGCCTGGAGTCTTACGTCCGGGGCCAACGTCCTGACTTTC | CAWSLTSGANVLTF
- | TRBJ2-7 | TRBV23-1 | few | TGCGCCAGCAGTCAATCCGGGAACGGCTCCTACGAGCAGTACTTC | CASSQSGNGSYEQYF
- | TRBJ2-3 | TRBV5-1 | few | TGCGCCAGCAGCTTTGGTAGCTGGGATACGCAGTATTTT | CASSFGSWDTQYF
- | TRBJ2-5 | TRBV29-1 | few | TGCAGCGTTGGCGGGGGCGTACAGACCCAGTACTTC | CSVGGGVQTQYF
- | TRBJ2-5 | TRBV11-3 | few | TGTGCCAGCAGCTCCGGGGAAGAGACCCAGTACTTC | CASSSGEETQYF
- | TRBJ2-1 | TRBV7-9 | - | TGTGCCAGCAGCTTGGCGGAGCTCTACAATGAGCAGTTCTTC | CASSLAELYNEQFF
- | TRBJ1-2 | TRBV27 | few | TGTGCCAGCAGTTTGTCCGGGGACCCCTATGGCTACACCTTC | CASSLSGDPYGYTF
- | TRBJ2-2 | TRBV29-1 | - | TGCAGCGTCCCGGGACACGCGAACACCGGGGAGCTGTTTTTT | CSVPGHANTGELFF
- | TRBJ2-7 | TRBV4-1 | - | TGCGCCAGCAGCCAAGATTGGGCCCCTTACGAGCAGTACTTC | CASSQDWAPYEQYF
- | TRBJ2-1 | TRBV7-3 | - | TGTGCCAGCAGCGCCGGGACTCCCTCCTACAATGAGCAGTTCTTC | CASSAGTPSYNEQFF
- | TRBJ2-1 | TRBV30 | - | TGTGCCTGGAGTGACCAGACAGGAGGGGATGAGCAGTTCTTC | CAWSDQTGGDEQFF
- | TRBJ2-3 | TRBV30 | - | TGTGCCTGGAGTGTCCAGATTGGCACAGATACGCAGTATTTT | CAWSVQIGTDTQYF
- | TRBJ1-1 | TRBV7-2 | - | TGTGCCAGCTTCTTAGTCGGAGGGGGGAACACTGAAGCTTTCTTT | CASFLVGGGNTEAFF
- | TRBJ1-5 | TRBV30 | few | TGTGCCTGGAGTGTAGGAGCGATTCAGCCCCAGCATTTT | CAWSVGAIQPQHF
- | TRBJ2-3 | TRBV5-1 | few | TGCGCCAGCAGCTTGGGAGGGACAGATACGCAGTATTTT | CASSLGGTDTQYF
- | TRBJ2-7 | TRBV11-2 | few | TGTGCCAGCAGCTTCGCAAGCTCCTACGAGCAGTACTTC | CASSFASSYEQYF
TRBD1 | TRBJ2-7 | TRBV30 | - | TGTGCCTGGACCCGAGCAGGGGGCGACGAGCAGTACTTC | CAWTRAGGDEQYF
- | TRBJ1-2 | TRBV2 | - | TGTGCCAGCAGTGAACCCGAAAGCTACACCTTC | CASSEPESYTF
- | TRBJ2-7 | TRBV4-1 | - | TGCGCCAGCAGCCAGGGACGGGACTCCTCGGCCTACGAGCAGTACTTC | CASSQGRDSSAYEQYF
TRBD1 | TRBJ2-7 | TRBV29-1 | - | TGCAGTGCCCTGACAGGGGCTTCCTCCTACGAGCAGTACTTC | CSALTGASSYEQYF
- | TRBJ2-1 | TRBV30 | - | TGTGCCTGGAGTGTAGGGCTAGTATTAAACAATGAGCAGTTCTTC | CAWSVGLVLNNEQFF
- | TRBJ2-5 | TRBV28 | few | TGTGCCAGCAGTTTCCCGGCAAGGACCCAGTACTTC | CASSFPARTQYF
TRBD2 | TRBJ2-3 | TRBV6-6 | - | TGTGCCAGCAGTTACGAGGGAGGGAGCACAGATACGCAGTATTTT | CASSYEGGSTDTQYF
TRBD2 | TRBJ2-3 | TRBV9 | - | TGTGCCAGCAGCGCAACCCGAGGGAGCGGGAGTGGAACAGATACGCAGTATTTT | CASSATRGSGSGTDTQYF
- | TRBJ2-5 | TRBV7-8 | once | TGTGCCAGCAGCTTAGTATATGACATAAAGGCAGGGGAGACCCAGTACTTC | CASSLVYDIKAGETQYF
- | TRBJ1-1 | TRBV11-2 | few | TGTGCCAGCAGCCCGATCGGGGGCCAGGGAAACACTGAAGCTTTCTTT | CASSPIGGQGNTEAFF
- | TRBJ2-7 | TRBV10-3 | - | TGTGCCATCAGTGAGTCGACAGTCTATTCCTACGAGCAGTACTTC | CAISESTVYSYEQYF
- | TRBJ2-2 | TRBV29-1 | - | TGCAGCGTTGAAAGGTTGGGCACCGGGGAGCTGTTTTTT | CSVERLGTGELFF
- | TRBJ2-7 | TRBV18 | - | TGTGCCAGCTCACCACAAGGCCAGTCAAGCTACGAGCAGTACTTC | CASSPQGQSSYEQYF
- | TRBJ2-5 | TRBV9 | few | TGTGCCAGCAGCGTGGGGGATACAGAGACCCAGTACTTC | CASSVGDTETQYF
- | TRBJ1-1 | TRBV20-1 | - | TGCAGTGCTAGAGGGGACACTGAAGCTTTCTTT | CSARGDTEAFF
- | TRBJ2-7 | TRBV4-2 | few | TGTGCCAGCAGCCAAGATTTGCGGATTCTTTACGAGCAGTACTTC | CASSQDLRILYEQYF
- | TRBJ2-1 | TRBV4-1 | few | TGCGCCAGCAGCCAACCCCTGAGTCTTTCTGAGCAGTTCTTC | CASSQPLSLSEQFF
- | TRBJ1-1 | TRBV30 | - | TGTGCCTGGAGCCCGAGGACAGAGGACACTGAAGCTTTCTTT | CAWSPRTEDTEAFF
- | TRBJ2-3 | TRBV29-1 | few | TGCAGCGCCGAGGAGCAGACAGCAGATACGCAGTATTTT | CSAEEQTADTQYF
- | TRBJ2-7 | TRBV28 | - | TGTGCCAGCAGTTCGGGAGATTACGAGCAGTACTTC | CASSSGDYEQYF
TRBD2 | TRBJ2-1 | TRBV28 | few | TGTGCCAGCAGTTTAAGGAGCGGGAGAACGTACAATGAGCAGTTCTTC | CASSLRSGRTYNEQFF
- | TRBJ1-3 | TRBV28 | few | TGTGCCAGCAGTTCAGGGGTTGGAAACACCATATATTTT | CASSSGVGNTIYF
- | TRBJ1-3 | TRBV30 | few | TGTGCCTGGAGAAGCGCCGGGACGTCTGGAAACACCATATATTTT | CAWRSAGTSGNTIYF
- | TRBJ2-1 | TRBV7-2 | few | TGTGCCAGCAGCAGAAGAGGAGGGCCCTACAATGAGCAGTTCTTC | CASSRRGGPYNEQFF
TRBD2 | TRBJ2-5 | TRBV5-4 | - | TGTGCCAGCAGCTTGTCCTGGGCAAGCGGGAGGGCCAGGGAGACCCAGTACTTC | CASSLSWASGRARETQYF
- | TRBJ1-4 | TRBV4-1 | few | TGCGCCAGCAGGCGGACAGCGACTAATGAAAAACTGTTTTTT | CASRRTATNEKLFF
- | TRBJ2-7 | TRBV2 | few | TGTGCCAGCAGCCGATTAGGCTACGAGCAGTACTTC | CASSRLGYEQYF